This T cell receptor (beta chain) was documented in a study of regulatory T cells in long-lasting Graves disease. At the level of the study: Over 5 years on antithyroid drugs plus positive TSH receptor antibodies marked Graves' disease as persistent.

Study-wide results and limits: Less diverse TCR repertoires were seen in persistent Graves' patients than in newly diagnosed ones. When disease was persistent, TRBV28, TRBJ1-2 and TRBJ2-5 were the favored segments.

Library construction for TCR beta used iRepertoire HTBI primers and Arm-PCR of CDR3 regions. MiXCR, applied by TCRdb to the multiplex PCR reads, yields one record per CDR3 protein. The sample records roughly 430,000 distinct CDR3 sequences, 21% being singletons. V lost 2 bases and J 8 bases, leaving 18 bases between the germline ends. This CDR3 region has 16 residues. In germline, CDR1 is MDHEN, CDR2 SYDVKM. This clonotype came up many times. The antigen is undetermined. Time point denoted: persistent/refractory GD, antithyroid drugs over 5 years with positive TRAb. Researchers made the TCR library from RNA that was extracted from PBMCs. An endocrinology department in Xi'an, China, supplied the patients.

This clonotype was obtained from a female donor with Graves disease. Specimen: peripheral blood mononuclear cells (PBMCs), collected when the disease was refractory, from a patient treated with antithyroid drugs. The chain joins TRBV28 to TRBJ1-4; maybe TRBD1 (5 bases). The CDR3 reads CASSLNFPGWQEKLFF. The CDR3, as DNA: TGTGCCAGCAGTTTAAATTTCCCAGGGTGGCAAGAAAAACTGTTTTTT.